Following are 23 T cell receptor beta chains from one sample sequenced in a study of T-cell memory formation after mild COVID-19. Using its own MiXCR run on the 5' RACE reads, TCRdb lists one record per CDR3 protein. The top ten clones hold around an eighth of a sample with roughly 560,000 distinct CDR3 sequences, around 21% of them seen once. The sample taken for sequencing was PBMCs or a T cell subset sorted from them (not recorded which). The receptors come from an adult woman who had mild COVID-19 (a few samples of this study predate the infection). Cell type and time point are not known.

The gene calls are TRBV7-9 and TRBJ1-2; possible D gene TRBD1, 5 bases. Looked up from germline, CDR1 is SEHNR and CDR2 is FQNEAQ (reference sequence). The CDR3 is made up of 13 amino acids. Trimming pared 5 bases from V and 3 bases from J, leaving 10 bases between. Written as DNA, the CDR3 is TGTGCCAGCAGCCCCCAGACAGACTATGGCTACACCTTC. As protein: CASSPQTDYGYTF.

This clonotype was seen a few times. The CDR3 region is CATSSGREWNTEAFF. CDR3 in DNA: TGTGCCACCAGTTCCGGCCGGGAGTGGAACACTGAAGCTTTCTTT. The rearrangement uses TRBV24-1 and TRBJ1-1; no clear D gene. This CDR3 is 15 amino acids long. Trimming took 6 bases from V and 1 from J, leaving 14 bases between them. Germline CDR1 KGHDR, CDR2 SFDVKD.

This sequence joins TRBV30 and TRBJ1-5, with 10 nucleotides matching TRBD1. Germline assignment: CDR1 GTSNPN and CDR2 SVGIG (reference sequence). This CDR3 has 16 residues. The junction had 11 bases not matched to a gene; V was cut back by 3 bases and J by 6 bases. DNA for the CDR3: TGTGCCTGGAGCCGCCGGACAGGGGGATTGGGTCAGCCCCAGCATTTT. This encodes CAWSRRTGGLGQPQHF.

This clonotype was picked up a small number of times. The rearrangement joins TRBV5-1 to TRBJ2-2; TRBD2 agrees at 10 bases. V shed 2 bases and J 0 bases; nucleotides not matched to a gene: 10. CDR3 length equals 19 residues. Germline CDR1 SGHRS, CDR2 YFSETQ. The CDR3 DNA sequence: TGCGCCAGCAGCTTTGTGGTAGCGGGGGGCCTCGCGAACACCGGGGAGCTGTTTTTT. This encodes CASSFVVAGGLANTGELFF. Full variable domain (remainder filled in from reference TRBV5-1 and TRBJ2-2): KAGVTQTPRYLIKTRGQQVTLSCSPISGHRSVSWYQQTPGQGLQFLFEYFSETQRNKGNFPGRFSGRQFSNSRSEMNVSTLELGDSALYLCASSFVVAGGLANTGELFFGEGSRLTVL.

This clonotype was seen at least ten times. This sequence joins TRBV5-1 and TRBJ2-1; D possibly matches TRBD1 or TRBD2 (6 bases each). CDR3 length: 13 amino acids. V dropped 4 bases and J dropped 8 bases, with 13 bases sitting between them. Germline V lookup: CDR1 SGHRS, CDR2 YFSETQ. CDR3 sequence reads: CASSGGGLDEQFF. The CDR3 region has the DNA TGCGCCAGCAGCGGAGGGGGGCTGGATGAGCAGTTCTTC.

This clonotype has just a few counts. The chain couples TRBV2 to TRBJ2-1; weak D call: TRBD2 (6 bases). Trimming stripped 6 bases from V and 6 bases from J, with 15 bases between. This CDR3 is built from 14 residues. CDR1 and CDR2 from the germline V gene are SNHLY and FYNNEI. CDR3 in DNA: TGTGCCAGCAGGCTTAGTAGGGAGGTCAATGAGCAGTTCTTC. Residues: CASRLSREVNEQFF.

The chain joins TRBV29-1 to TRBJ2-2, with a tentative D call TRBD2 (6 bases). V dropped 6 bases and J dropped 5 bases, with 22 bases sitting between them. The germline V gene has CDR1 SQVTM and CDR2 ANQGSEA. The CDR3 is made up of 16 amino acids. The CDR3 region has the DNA TGCAGCGTGGAGGGAGACTACTACCCGGGGACCGGGGAGCTGTTTTTT. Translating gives CSVEGDYYPGTGELFF.

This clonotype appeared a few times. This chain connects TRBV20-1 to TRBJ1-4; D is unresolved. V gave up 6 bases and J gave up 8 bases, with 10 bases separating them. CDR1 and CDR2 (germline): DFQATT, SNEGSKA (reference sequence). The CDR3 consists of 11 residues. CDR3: CSASHEEKLFF. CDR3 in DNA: TGCAGTGCGAGCCATGAGGAAAAACTGTTTTTT.

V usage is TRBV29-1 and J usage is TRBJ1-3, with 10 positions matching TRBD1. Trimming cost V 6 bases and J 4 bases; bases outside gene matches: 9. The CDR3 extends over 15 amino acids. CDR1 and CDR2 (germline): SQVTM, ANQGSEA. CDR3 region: CSVAPGQGSGNTIYF. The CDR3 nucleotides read TGCAGCGTCGCCCCGGGACAGGGGTCAGGAAACACCATATATTTT. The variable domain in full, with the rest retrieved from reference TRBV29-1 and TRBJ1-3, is SAVISQKPSRDICQRGTSLTIQCQVDSQVTMMFWYRQQPGQSLTLIATANQGSEATYESGFVIDKFPISRPNLTFSTLTVSNMSPEDSSIYLCSVAPGQGSGNTIYFGEGSWLTVV.

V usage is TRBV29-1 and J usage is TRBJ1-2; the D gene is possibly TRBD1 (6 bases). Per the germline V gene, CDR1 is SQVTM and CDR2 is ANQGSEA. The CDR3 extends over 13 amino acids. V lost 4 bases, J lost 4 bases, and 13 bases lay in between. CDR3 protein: CSVGRDISYGYTF. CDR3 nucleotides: TGCAGCGTTGGCCGGGACATCAGCTATGGCTACACCTTC.

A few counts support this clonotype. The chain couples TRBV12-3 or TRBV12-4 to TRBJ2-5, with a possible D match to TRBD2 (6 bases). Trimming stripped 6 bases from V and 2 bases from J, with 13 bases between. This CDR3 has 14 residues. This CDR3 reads CASSRDSTQETQYF. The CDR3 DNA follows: TGTGCCAGCAGCCGGGACTCGACTCAAGAGACCCAGTACTTC.

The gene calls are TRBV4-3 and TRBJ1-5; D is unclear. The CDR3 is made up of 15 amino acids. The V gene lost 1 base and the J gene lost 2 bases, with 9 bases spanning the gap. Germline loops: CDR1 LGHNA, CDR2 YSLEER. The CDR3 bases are TGCGCCAGCAGCCAAGTTCTGGGAGGCAATCAGCCCCAGCATTTT. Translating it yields CASSQVLGGNQPQHF.

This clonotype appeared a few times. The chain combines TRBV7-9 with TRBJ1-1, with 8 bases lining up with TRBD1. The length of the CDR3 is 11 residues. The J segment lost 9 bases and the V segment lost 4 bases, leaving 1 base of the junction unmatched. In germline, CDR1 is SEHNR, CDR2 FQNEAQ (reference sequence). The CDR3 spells CASSWTGKAFF. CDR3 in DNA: TGTGCCAGCAGCTGGACAGGGAAAGCTTTCTTT.

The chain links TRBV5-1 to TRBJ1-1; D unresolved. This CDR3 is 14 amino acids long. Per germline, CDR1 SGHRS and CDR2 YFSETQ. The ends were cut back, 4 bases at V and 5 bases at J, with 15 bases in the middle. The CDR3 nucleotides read TGCGCCAGCAGCCTGAGTCCGGTTGGGACTGAAGCTTTCTTT. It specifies CASSLSPVGTEAFF. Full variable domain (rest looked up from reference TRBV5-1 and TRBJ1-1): KAGVTQTPRYLIKTRGQQVTLSCSPISGHRSVSWYQQTPGQGLQFLFEYFSETQRNKGNFPGRFSGRQFSNSRSEMNVSTLELGDSALYLCASSLSPVGTEAFFGQGTRLTVV.

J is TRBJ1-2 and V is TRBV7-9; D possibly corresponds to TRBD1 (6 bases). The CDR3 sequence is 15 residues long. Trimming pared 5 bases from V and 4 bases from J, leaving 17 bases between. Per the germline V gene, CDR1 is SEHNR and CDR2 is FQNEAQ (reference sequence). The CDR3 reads CASSLSGTSIYGYTF. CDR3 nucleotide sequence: TGTGCCAGCAGCCTCTCCGGGACATCTATCTATGGCTACACCTTC.

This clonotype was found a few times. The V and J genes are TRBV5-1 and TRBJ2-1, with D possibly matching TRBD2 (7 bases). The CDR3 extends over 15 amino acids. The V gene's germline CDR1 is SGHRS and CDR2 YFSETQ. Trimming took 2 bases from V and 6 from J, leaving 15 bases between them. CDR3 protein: CASSFFAGAANEQFF. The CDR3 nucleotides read TGCGCCAGCAGCTTTTTCGCGGGGGCCGCCAATGAGCAGTTCTTC.

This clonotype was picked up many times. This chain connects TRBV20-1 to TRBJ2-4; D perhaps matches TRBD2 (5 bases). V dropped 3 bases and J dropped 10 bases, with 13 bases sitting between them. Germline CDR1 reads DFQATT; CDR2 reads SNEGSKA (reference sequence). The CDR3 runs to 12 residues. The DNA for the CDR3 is TGCAGTGCTAGGGAGGCTTTCGCAATTCAGTACTTC. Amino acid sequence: CSAREAFAIQYF.

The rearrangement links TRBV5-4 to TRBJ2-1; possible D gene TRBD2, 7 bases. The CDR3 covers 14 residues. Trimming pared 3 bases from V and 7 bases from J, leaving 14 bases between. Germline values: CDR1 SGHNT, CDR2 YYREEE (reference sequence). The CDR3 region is CASSSPGRGNEQFF. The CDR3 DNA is TGTGCCAGCAGCTCTCCTGGGAGGGGGAATGAGCAGTTCTTC.

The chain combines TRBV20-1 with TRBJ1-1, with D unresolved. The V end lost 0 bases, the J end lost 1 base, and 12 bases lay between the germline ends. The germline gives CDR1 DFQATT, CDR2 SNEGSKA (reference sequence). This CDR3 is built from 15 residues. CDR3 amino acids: CSARDFRQENTEAFF. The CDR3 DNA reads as TGCAGTGCTAGAGATTTTCGTCAGGAGAACACTGAAGCTTTCTTT.

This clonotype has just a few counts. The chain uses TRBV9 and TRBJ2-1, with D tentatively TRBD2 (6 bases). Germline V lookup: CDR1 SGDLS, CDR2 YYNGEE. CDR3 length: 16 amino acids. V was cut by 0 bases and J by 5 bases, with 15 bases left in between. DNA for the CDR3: TGTGCCAGCAGCGTAGCGCCCGGGGGAACCAACAATGAGCAGTTCTTC. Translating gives CASSVAPGGTNNEQFF.

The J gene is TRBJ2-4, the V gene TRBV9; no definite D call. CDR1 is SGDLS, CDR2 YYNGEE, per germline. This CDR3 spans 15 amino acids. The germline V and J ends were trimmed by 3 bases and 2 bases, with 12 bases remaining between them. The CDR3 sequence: CASSGTPGTKNIQYF. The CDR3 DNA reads TGTGCCAGCAGCGGAACTCCAGGTACCAAAAACATTCAGTACTTC.

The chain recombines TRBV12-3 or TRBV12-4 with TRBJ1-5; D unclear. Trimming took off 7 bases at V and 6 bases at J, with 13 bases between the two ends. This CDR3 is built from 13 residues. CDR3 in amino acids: CASTLGGSQPQHF. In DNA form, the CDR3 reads TGTGCCAGCACCTTGGGAGGGAGTCAGCCCCAGCATTTT.

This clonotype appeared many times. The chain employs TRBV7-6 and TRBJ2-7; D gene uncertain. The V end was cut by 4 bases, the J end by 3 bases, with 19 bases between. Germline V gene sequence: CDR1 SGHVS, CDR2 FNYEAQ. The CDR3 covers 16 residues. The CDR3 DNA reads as TGTGCCAGCAGCTCCTACTTCGGTCCGGAGCACTACGAGCAGTACTTC. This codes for CASSSYFGPEHYEQYF. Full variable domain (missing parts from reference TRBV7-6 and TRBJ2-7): GAGVSQSPRYKVTKRGQDVALRCDPISGHVSLYWYRQALGQGPEFLTYFNYEAQQDKSGLPNDRFSAERPEGSISTLTIQRTEQRDSAMYRCASSSYFGPEHYEQYFGPGTRLTVT.